This T cell receptor (beta chain) was sequenced in a study of T cell repertoires in ileal Crohn's disease. Study results and caveats: Endoscopic recurrence occurred in every patient whose clonality exceeded 26.8%. Clonal expansions were more frequent in active smokers than non-smokers at surgery.

Time point given: neoterminal ileum biopsy at postoperative endoscopy, about 6 months after surgery. Worth noting for this clone: Its antigen is currently unknown.

Some clones are missing from TCRdb's copy, which holds only in-frame ones; the method was immunoSEQ multiplex PCR. The profile shows roughly 9,100 clones, 70% to 85% of them singletons. Source material: ileal tissue. This TCR came from an adult with Crohn's disease.

The DNA of the CDR3 is TGTGCCAGCAGCTTAGCCCAGGGAGGGACCGGGGAGCTGTTTTTT. Protein sequence: CASSLAQGGTGELFF. This chain joins TRBV7-2 and TRBJ2-2, with 7 bases matching TRBD2. V was pared by 0 bases and J by 5 bases, with 3 bases of the junction left unmatched. The germline V gene has CDR1 SGHTA and CDR2 FQGNSA. This CDR3 contains 15 residues. Drawing the rest from reference TRBV7-2 and TRBJ2-2, the complete variable domain is GAGVSQSPSNKVTEKGKDVELRCDPISGHTALYWYRQSLGQGLEFLIYFQGNSAPDKSGLPSDRFSAERTGGSVSTLTIQRTQQEDSAVYLCASSLAQGGTGELFFGEGSRLTVL.